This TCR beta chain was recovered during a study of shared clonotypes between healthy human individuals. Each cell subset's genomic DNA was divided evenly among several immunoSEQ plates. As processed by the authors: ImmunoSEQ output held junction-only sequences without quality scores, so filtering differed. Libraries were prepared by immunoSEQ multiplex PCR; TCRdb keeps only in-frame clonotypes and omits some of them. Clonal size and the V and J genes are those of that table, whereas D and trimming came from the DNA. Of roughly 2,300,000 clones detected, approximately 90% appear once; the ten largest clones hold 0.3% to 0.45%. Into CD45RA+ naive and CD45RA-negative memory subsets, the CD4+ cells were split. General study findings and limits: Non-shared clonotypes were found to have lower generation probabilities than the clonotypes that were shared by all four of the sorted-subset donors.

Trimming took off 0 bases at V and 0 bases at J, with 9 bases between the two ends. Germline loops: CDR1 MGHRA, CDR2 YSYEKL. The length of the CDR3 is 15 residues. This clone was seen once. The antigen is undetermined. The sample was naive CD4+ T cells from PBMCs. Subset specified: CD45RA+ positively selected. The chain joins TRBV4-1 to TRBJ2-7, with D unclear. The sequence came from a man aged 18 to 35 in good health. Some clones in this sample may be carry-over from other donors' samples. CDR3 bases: TGCGCCAGCAGCCAAGACACATATCGCTCCTACGAGCAGTACTTC. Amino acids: CASSQDTYRSYEQYF.